Below, 24 T cell receptor beta chains from the same sample are listed, as sequenced in a study of Graves' ophthalmopathy and Graves' hyperthyroidism. CDR3 regions of TCR beta were amplified from RNA transcripts. Scientists carried out first-round RT-PCR using HTBI primers and then a second-round multiplex PCR. From the multiplex PCR reads, TCRdb called clonotypes with MiXCR, one entry per CDR3 protein. The top ten clones hold 4.5% to 6% of a sample with about 150,000 distinct CDR3 sequences, around two fifths of them seen once. Input material: peripheral blood. These receptors were obtained from a woman in her 40s with Graves' ophthalmopathy.

This clonotype was counted ten times or more. The chain uses TRBV29-1 and TRBJ1-1; TRBD1 matches 9 bases. V was pared by 6 bases and J by 1 base, with 3 bases of the junction left unmatched. Looked up from germline, CDR1 is SQVTM and CDR2 is ANQGSEA. The CDR3 sequence is 13 residues long. The CDR3, as DNA: TGCAGCGTGGAGGGACAGGGGAACACTGAAGCTTTCTTT. Its protein product is CSVEGQGNTEAFF.

This clonotype has ten or more counts. The V and J genes are TRBV7-9 and TRBJ2-7; D assignment may be TRBD1 or TRBD2 (5 bases each). The CDR3 totals 15 residues. The germline V gene has CDR1 SEHNR and CDR2 FQNEAQ (reference sequence). V gave up 6 bases and J gave up 5 bases, with 20 bases separating them. The CDR3 here is CASRDRDPIRHEQYF. In DNA, the CDR3 is TGTGCCAGCAGGGACCGGGACCCCATTAGGCACGAGCAGTACTTC.

The rearrangement uses TRBV6-2 or TRBV6-3 and TRBJ1-1; a weak D match, TRBD1 (5 bases). The CDR3 has 16 amino acids. The germline gives CDR1 MNHEY, CDR2 SVGEGT. The V end lost 5 bases, the J end lost 0 bases, and 16 bases lay between the germline ends. The CDR3 region is CASSRQRRLMNTEAFF. CDR3 nucleotide sequence: TGTGCCAGCAGTAGACAGCGACGACTCATGAACACTGAAGCTTTCTTT.

The rearrangement links TRBV11-2 to TRBJ2-7; 9 nucleotides line up with TRBD2. The J segment lost 5 bases and the V segment lost 5 bases, leaving 13 bases of the junction unmatched. The CDR3 totals 16 residues. Germline V gene sequence: CDR1 SGHAT, CDR2 FQNNGV. The CDR3 sequence is CASSPIGTSPPHEQYF. CDR3 sequence (DNA): TGTGCCAGCAGCCCGATAGGGACTAGCCCGCCCCACGAGCAGTACTTC.

This clonotype appeared many times. The chain carries TRBV7-9 and TRBJ1-2; 7 bases fit TRBD1. Germline CDR1 reads SEHNR; CDR2 reads FQNEAQ (reference sequence). V shed 3 bases, J shed 8 bases, and the junction held 3 bases outside the gene matches. The CDR3 totals 12 residues. CDR3 residues: CASSFTGDGYTF. The CDR3 bases are TGTGCCAGCAGCTTCACAGGGGACGGCTACACCTTC.

This clonotype was seen ten or more times. The V and J genes are TRBV6-5 and TRBJ1-1; D is possibly TRBD1 (6 bases). The V gene lost 2 bases and the J gene lost 11 bases, with 21 bases spanning the gap. This CDR3 region has 15 residues. Germline CDR1 and CDR2: MNHEY and SVGAGI. In nucleotides, the CDR3 is TGTGCCAGCAGTTACGGGCGACTCCTAAGGGGGGTGGCTTTCTTT. Encoded protein: CASSYGRLLRGVAFF.

This clonotype was detected many times. V is TRBV19 and J is TRBJ1-2; 10 bases align to TRBD1. The CDR3 is made up of 14 amino acids. J was trimmed by 5 bases and V by 4 bases; bases with no gene match: 4. Germline V CDR1 and CDR2: LNHDA, SQIVND (reference sequence). Here the CDR3 reads CASSTSGQGYGYTF. For the CDR3, the DNA is TGTGCCAGTAGTACCTCGGGACAGGGGTATGGCTACACCTTC.

In its sample, this clonotype was seen many times. In nucleotides, the CDR3 is TGTGCCATCCGCGGCGGACAGGTCGGGGAGCTGTTTTTT. Encoded protein: CAIRGGQVGELFF. This rearrangement joins TRBV10-3 to TRBJ2-2; 7 positions match TRBD1. Germline V gives CDR1 ENHRY, CDR2 SYGVKD. The CDR3 extends over 13 amino acids. V dropped 8 bases and J dropped 7; count of bases not matched to a gene: 7.

Ten or more counts support this clonotype. The gene calls are TRBV20-1 and TRBJ1-2; possible D gene TRBD1, 6 bases. Germline lookup yields CDR1 DFQATT and CDR2 SNEGSKA (reference sequence). This CDR3 spans 16 amino acids. With 2 bases removed from V and 7 bases from J, the gap between germline ends came to 23 bases. Here the CDR3 DNA reads TGCAGTGCTAGAAACAGAGGGGAGAGGGGGTCCCTTGGCTACACCTTC. Amino acid sequence: CSARNRGERGSLGYTF.

This clonotype was detected many times. This may be a read error, as it is one base from a much larger clone. The chain employs TRBV6-1 and TRBJ1-5; TRBD1 matches 9 bases. Germline lookup yields CDR1 MNHNS and CDR2 SASEGT. The length of the CDR3 is 15 residues. V dropped 8 bases and J dropped 1; count of bases not matched to a gene: 6. The CDR3 loop reads CASGLGQGSNQPQHF. The CDR3 DNA sequence: TGTGCCAGCGGCCTCGGACAGGGGAGCAATCAGCCCCAGCATTTT.

The V call is TRBV12-3 or TRBV12-4, the J call TRBJ2-5; D is possibly TRBD2 (5 bases). The CDR3 covers 14 residues. The germline V and J ends were trimmed by 3 bases and 2 bases, with 10 bases remaining between them. The CDR3 DNA is TGTGCCAGCAGTTTTGGGCTAGCTCAAGAGACCCAGTACTTC. It yields the protein CASSFGLAQETQYF.

This clonotype occurred many times. The V and J genes are TRBV11-2 and TRBJ1-3; no firm D call. The CDR3 loop spans 14 amino acids. The V and J ends lost 0 bases and 0 bases respectively, with 3 bases between them. From germline, CDR1 is SGHAT and CDR2 FQNNGV. CDR3 sequence reads: CASSLDPSGNTIYF. The CDR3 coding sequence is TGTGCCAGCAGCTTAGATCCCTCTGGAAACACCATATATTTT. The full variable domain, completed using reference TRBV11-2 and TRBJ1-3, is EAGVAQSPRYKIIEKRQSVAFWCNPISGHATLYWYQQILGQGPKLLIQFQNNGVVDDSQLPKDRFSAERLKGVDSTLKIQPAKLEDSAVYLCASSLDPSGNTIYFGEGSWLTVV.

The V and J genes are TRBV10-3 and TRBJ1-5; D is possibly TRBD1 (6 bases). The germline V gene has CDR1 ENHRY and CDR2 SYGVKD. The germline V and J ends were trimmed by 6 bases and 7 bases, with 13 bases remaining between them. The CDR3 runs to 13 residues. CDR3 in amino acids: CAIRGTPYQPQHF. CDR3 sequence (DNA): TGTGCCATCAGAGGGACACCATACCAGCCCCAGCATTTT.

This clonotype has ten or more counts. J is TRBJ1-5 and V is TRBV12-5; TRBD1 might be the D (5 bases). This CDR3 region has 14 residues. With 7 bases removed from V and 7 bases from J, the gap between germline ends came to 17 bases. Germline V lookup: CDR1 LGHNT, CDR2 FRNRAP. The CDR3 spells CASVFGGRGQPQHF. The CDR3 coding sequence is TGTGCTAGTGTTTTCGGGGGACGAGGGCAGCCCCAGCATTTT.

This clonotype was detected ten times or more. In nucleotides, the CDR3 is TGTGCCTTAGGCCGCAGGGGGAACGGCTACACCTTC. This codes for CALGRRGNGYTF. The V gene is TRBV28, the J gene TRBJ1-2, with 7 bases matching TRBD1. In germline, CDR1 is MDHEN, CDR2 SYDVKM. The CDR3 is 12 amino acids. V gave up 11 bases and J gave up 8 bases; unmatched junction bases: 11.

V gene TRBV24-1 combines with J gene TRBJ1-5; possible D gene TRBD1, 6 bases. The CDR3 is 14 residues long. The V and J ends lost 2 bases and 3 bases respectively, with 7 bases between them. Germline V gives CDR1 KGHDR, CDR2 SFDVKD. CDR3 sequence (DNA): TGTGCCACCAGTGATTGGGGACACAATCAGCCCCAGCATTTT. Translating it yields CATSDWGHNQPQHF.

V usage is TRBV6-5 and J usage is TRBJ1-1; 7 nucleotides line up with TRBD1. Germline CDR1 MNHEY, CDR2 SVGAGI. V dropped 5 bases and J dropped 1; count of bases not matched to a gene: 7. The CDR3 sequence is 15 residues long. In DNA form, the CDR3 reads TGTGCCAGCAGTCACGACAGGGCATGGAACACTGAAGCTTTCTTT. Translation: CASSHDRAWNTEAFF.

The sample holds one count of this clonotype. The rearrangement links TRBV7-2 to TRBJ2-5, with 7 bases matching TRBD1. The CDR3 loop spans 14 amino acids. V was pared by 6 bases and J by 5 bases, with 9 bases of the junction left unmatched. Germline V gene data show CDR1 as SGHTA and CDR2 as FQGNSA. The CDR3 region is CASSPTGLGETQYF. The CDR3 region has the DNA TGTGCCAGCAGTCCGACAGGGCTAGGGGAGACCCAGTACTTC.

The chain recombines TRBV27 with TRBJ1-6, with TRBD1 matching over 7 bases. The J segment lost 6 bases and the V segment lost 5 bases, leaving 7 bases of the junction unmatched. The CDR3 spans 15 residues. The V gene's germline CDR1 is MNHEY and CDR2 SMNVEV (reference sequence). DNA for the CDR3: TGTGCCAGCAGTACCCGACAGGGTCCTAATTCACCCCTCCACTTT. Translated: CASSTRQGPNSPLHF.

The rearrangement joins TRBV29-1 to TRBJ2-5, with 11 bases that match TRBD2. CDR3 length: 15 amino acids. V was pared by 5 bases and J by 1 base, with 6 bases of the junction left unmatched. CDR1 and CDR2 (germline): SQVTM, ANQGSEA. The CDR3, as DNA: TGCAGCGTTCTTCGACTAGCGGGATCCCAAGAGACCCAGTACTTC. It translates to CSVLRLAGSQETQYF.

J is TRBJ2-7 and V is TRBV6-2 or TRBV6-3; 7 positions agree with TRBD1. CDR3 length equals 16 residues. Germline values: CDR1 MNHEY, CDR2 SVGEGT. V gave up 8 bases and J gave up 5 bases; unmatched junction bases: 18. The CDR3 DNA is TGTGCCAGCGAAATTCGCCGGGACAGATTTAGGGACGAGCAGTACTTC. It codes for CASEIRRDRFRDEQYF.

The chain employs TRBV5-1 and TRBJ2-5; the D gene is possibly TRBD1 (5 bases). This CDR3 comprises 11 residues. Per the germline V gene, CDR1 is SGHRS and CDR2 is YFSETQ. Between the trimmed V and J ends, which lost 4 bases and 11 bases, there was a span of 12 bases. The CDR3 protein is CASSVQGAQYF. Written as DNA, the CDR3 is TGCGCCAGCAGCGTCCAAGGGGCACAGTACTTC. Full variable domain (rest looked up from reference TRBV5-1 and TRBJ2-5): KAGVTQTPRYLIKTRGQQVTLSCSPISGHRSVSWYQQTPGQGLQFLFEYFSETQRNKGNFPGRFSGRQFSNSRSEMNVSTLELGDSALYLCASSVQGAQYFGPGTRLLVL.

There are many counts of this clonotype. The chain has TRBV7-2 and TRBJ1-5; D call uncertain. Per the germline V gene, CDR1 is SGHTA and CDR2 is FQGNSA. This CDR3 is built from 14 residues. V lost 4 bases and J lost 6, with 13 bases in between. The CDR3 here is CASSSLGPLQPQHF. As DNA, the CDR3 is TGTGCCAGCAGCTCATTAGGACCACTTCAGCCCCAGCATTTT.

This clonotype was recorded many times. V usage is TRBV5-1 and J usage is TRBJ2-2; TRBD2 aligns across 11 bases. The CDR3 runs 16 residues. With V trimmed by 1 base and J by 4 bases, 3 bases remained unmatched. Germline-derived CDR1 and CDR2 are SGHRS and YFSETQ. The CDR3: CASSLSSGRATGELFF. The CDR3 nucleotides read TGCGCCAGCAGCTTGAGTAGCGGGAGGGCCACCGGGGAGCTGTTTTTT.